This TCR beta chain is from a study of immune evolution from preneoplasia to lung adenocarcinoma. Whole-study context: HLA loss of heterozygosity: 7% AIS, about 15% MIA, more than 25% ADC, none AAH. Findings and caveats of the study: From normal lung to invasive adenocarcinoma, top clone frequencies appeared to decrease. Highest clonality occurred in KRAS-mutant, not EGFR-mutant or double wild-type, nodules.

Method: immunoSEQ multiplex PCR; TCRdb's copy keeps in-frame clones and lacks some. The table records 3,500 to 5,500 clones, about nine tenths of them present only once. In regard to this clone: Its target is not known.

After pathologic assessment, macro-dissection selected premalignant or tumor cells for extraction. The V gene lost 1 base and the J gene lost 9 bases, with 13 bases spanning the gap. The CDR3 is made up of 15 amino acids. Germline assignment: CDR1 SEHNR and CDR2 FQNEAQ (reference sequence). Sequenced sample: FFPE lung adenocarcinoma in situ tissue. The receptor's source is a person aged 55-80 years with lung adenocarcinoma. The chain links TRBV7-9 to TRBJ1-6, with a tentative D call TRBD1 (6 bases). The CDR3 nucleotides read TGTGCCAGCAGCTTAGTTGCGGGGGCTCGTTCACCCCTCCACTTT. Its protein product is CASSLVAGARSPLHF.